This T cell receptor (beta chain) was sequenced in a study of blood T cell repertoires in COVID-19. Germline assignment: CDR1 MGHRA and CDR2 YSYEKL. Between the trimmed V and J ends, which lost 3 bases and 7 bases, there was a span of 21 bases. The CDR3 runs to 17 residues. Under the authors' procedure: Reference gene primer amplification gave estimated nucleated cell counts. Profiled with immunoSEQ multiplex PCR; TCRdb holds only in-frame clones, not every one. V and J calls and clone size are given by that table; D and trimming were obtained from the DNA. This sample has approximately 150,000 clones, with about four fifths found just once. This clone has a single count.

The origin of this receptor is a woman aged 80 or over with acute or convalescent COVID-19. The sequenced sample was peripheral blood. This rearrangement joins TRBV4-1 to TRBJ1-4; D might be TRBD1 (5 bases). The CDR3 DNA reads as TGCGCCAGCAGCCATACCCCAGGAGGTCGGGGGAGTGAAAAACTGTTTTTT. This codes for CASSHTPGGRGSEKLFF.